The entry below describes one T cell receptor (beta chain). Its target antigen remains unknown. No base quality information exists; no much larger clone differs at one position. The source of the sample is a study of T cell responses to AZD1222 COVID-19 vaccine (dated by TCRdb to the early 2020s). About the investigation overall: A total of 240 or so trial participants underwent TCR sequencing, of whom under 220 had received two doses of AZD1222 and roughly 26 had received two doses of the MenACWY control vaccine. Trial participants were enrolled by age into subgroups of 18-55, 56-69 and 70-plus years, and around 140, 26 and 57 TCR-sequenced participants, respectively, were included in these subgroups.

What the research found in general, with its limitations: Spike-specific TCR breadth and depth rose significantly after two AZD1222 doses compared with day 0 and with MenACWY recipients. Participants were mostly white British, with more females than males. The authors suggested clonal diversity may have been underestimated. Vaccine-associated CD4 TCRs spanned the whole spike protein, with dominant responses in regions 160-218 and 743-854. Reportedly, almost half of the unique spike-specific TCRs recognized epitopes lying outside the regions that are mutated in the B.1.351 and B.1.1.7 variants. Because no samples from the day 14 peak response were available, repertoires could be characterized only after the peak T cell response. In the small 56-69-year group, the increase in depth fell short of significance, most likely because of low power. Conclusions about previously exposed vaccinees are limited because only a handful of AZD1222 recipients were SARS-CoV-2 seropositive at baseline.

Here V drops 3 bases and J drops 0 bases, and the junction holds 7 bases not matched to any gene. The CDR3 measures 17 amino acids from cysteine to phenylalanine. Only the CDR3 DNA is retained, 51 bases long and in frame from the first base. The CDR1 and CDR2 encoded by the germline V gene are MNHNS and SASEGT. Interpreted using the paper, the time point label stands for: baseline before first vaccination. The label giving this sample's treatment or condition can be read as: meningococcal conjugate vaccine given as trial control. Vaccinee samples came from UK trials COV001 and COV002, including a single-blind randomized controlled phase 2/3 trial of AZD1222 (ChAdOx1 nCoV-19) in healthy adults. For TCRbeta chain sequencing, PBMC samples were collected from trial participants at day 0 and at day 28 after the second dose. The CDR3 regions of human TCRbeta chains were analyzed by immunosequencing. Processing in the source paper ran as follows. Repertoire TCRs were matched against a reference library of SARS-CoV-2-specific TCRs generated with the MIRA antigen-specificity platform. Breadth meant the fraction of unique TCRs that were SARS-CoV-2-associated, whereas depth meant the fraction of total T cells that were SARS-CoV-2-associated. Using the MIRA data, each spike-specific TCR was mapped to the spike region that the TCR reacts to and placed in a CD4 or CD8 class. Log10-transformed breadth and depth values were compared by one-way ANOVA with Sidak's multiple comparisons tests. Held by TCRdb, this immuneACCESS table contains in-frame sequences only and omits some clones. Under half of the omission traces to an unresolved V gene where checked; the cause of the rest is unknown. V and J calls and clone size are given by that table; D and trimming were obtained from the DNA. In all, the sample holds 150,000 to 200,000 clones, and about 87% of those were seen once. Approximately 2.5% of the sample is in the top ten clones.

This receptor was identified in an adult in good health. The sample was peripheral blood, taken on day 0 of MenACWY control vaccination. This sequence uses TRBV6-1 and TRBJ1-1, and TRBD1 matches 10 of the central bases. The nucleotides are TGTGCCAGCAGTGATCGGACAGGGGGGATTTTGAACACTGAAGCTTTCTTT. Its translation reads: CASSDRTGGILNTEAFF.